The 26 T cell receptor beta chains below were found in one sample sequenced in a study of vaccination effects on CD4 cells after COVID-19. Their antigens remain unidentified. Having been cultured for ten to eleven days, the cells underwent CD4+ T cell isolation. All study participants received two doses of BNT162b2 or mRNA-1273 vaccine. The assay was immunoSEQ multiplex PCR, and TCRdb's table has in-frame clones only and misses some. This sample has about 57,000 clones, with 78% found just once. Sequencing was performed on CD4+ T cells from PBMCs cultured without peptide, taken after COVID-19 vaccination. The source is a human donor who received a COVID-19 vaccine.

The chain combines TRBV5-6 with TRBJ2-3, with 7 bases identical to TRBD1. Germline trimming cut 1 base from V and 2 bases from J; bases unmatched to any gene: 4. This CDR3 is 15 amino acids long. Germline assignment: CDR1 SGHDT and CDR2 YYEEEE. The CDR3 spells CASSLSGQDTDTQYF. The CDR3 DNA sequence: TGTGCCAGCAGCTTGAGCGGACAGGACACAGATACGCAGTATTTT.

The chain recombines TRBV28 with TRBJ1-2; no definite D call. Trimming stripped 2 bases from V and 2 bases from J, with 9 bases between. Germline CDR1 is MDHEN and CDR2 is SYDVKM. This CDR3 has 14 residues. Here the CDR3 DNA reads TGTGCCAGCAGTTTAATTTCAAGAAACTATGGCTACACCTTC. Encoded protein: CASSLISRNYGYTF.

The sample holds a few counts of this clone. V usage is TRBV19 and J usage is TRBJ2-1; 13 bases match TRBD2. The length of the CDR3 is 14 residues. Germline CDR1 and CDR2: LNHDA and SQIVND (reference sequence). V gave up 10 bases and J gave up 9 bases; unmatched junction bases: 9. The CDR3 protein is CATSGLAGMGEQFF. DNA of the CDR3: TGTGCCACGTCGGGACTAGCGGGGATGGGTGAGCAGTTCTTC.

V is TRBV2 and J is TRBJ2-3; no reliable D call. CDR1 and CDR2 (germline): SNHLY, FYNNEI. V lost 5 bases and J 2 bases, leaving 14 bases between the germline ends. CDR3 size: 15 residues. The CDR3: CASSSEPMVTDTQYF. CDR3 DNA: TGTGCCAGCAGTTCGGAGCCCATGGTCACAGATACGCAGTATTTT.

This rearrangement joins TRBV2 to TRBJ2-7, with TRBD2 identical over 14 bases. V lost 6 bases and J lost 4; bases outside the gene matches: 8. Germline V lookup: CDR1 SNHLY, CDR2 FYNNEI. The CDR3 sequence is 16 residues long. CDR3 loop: CASSVGLAGDGYEQYF. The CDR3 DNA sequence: TGTGCCAGCAGCGTGGGACTAGCGGGAGATGGTTACGAGCAGTACTTC.

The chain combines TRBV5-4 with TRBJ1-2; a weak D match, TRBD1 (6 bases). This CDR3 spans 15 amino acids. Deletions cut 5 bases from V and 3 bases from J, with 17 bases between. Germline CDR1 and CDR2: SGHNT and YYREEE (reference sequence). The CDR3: CASRFMWGRDYGYTF. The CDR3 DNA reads TGTGCCAGCAGATTTATGTGGGGGCGAGACTATGGCTACACCTTC.

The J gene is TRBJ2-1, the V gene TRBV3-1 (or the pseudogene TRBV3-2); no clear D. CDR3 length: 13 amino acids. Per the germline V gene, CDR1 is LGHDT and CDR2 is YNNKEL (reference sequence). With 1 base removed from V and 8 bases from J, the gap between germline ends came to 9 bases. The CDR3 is CASSQGPGDEQFF. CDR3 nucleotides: TGTGCCAGCAGCCAAGGTCCCGGCGATGAGCAGTTCTTC.

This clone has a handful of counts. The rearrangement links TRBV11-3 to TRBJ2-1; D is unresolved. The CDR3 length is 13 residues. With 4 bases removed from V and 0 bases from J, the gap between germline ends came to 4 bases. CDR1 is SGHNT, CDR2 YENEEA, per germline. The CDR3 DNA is TGTGCCAGCAGCTCCTTCTCCTACAATGAGCAGTTCTTC. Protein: CASSSFSYNEQFF.

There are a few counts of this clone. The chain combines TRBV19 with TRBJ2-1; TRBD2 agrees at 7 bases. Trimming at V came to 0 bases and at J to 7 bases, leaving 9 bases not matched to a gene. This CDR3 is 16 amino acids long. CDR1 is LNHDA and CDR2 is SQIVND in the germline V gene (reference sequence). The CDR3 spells CASSIDAGTTRNEQFF. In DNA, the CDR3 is TGTGCCAGTAGTATAGATGCCGGGACTACGAGAAATGAGCAGTTCTTC.

CDR3: CASSFTSGRGQFF. Written as DNA, the CDR3 is TGTGCCAGCAGCTTTACTAGCGGGCGGGGGCAGTTCTTC. The chain links TRBV6-5 to TRBJ2-1; the match to TRBD2 covers 9 bases. V trimming: 6 bases; J trimming: 12 bases; junction bases outside the gene matches: 9. CDR3 length equals 13 residues. Looked up from germline, CDR1 is MNHEY and CDR2 is SVGAGI.

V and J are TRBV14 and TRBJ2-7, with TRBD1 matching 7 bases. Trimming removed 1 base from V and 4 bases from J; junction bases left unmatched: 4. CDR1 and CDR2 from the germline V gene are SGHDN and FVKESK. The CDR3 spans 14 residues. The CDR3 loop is CASSQVGTAYEQYF. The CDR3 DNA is TGTGCCAGCAGCCAAGTGGGGACAGCTTACGAGCAGTACTTC.

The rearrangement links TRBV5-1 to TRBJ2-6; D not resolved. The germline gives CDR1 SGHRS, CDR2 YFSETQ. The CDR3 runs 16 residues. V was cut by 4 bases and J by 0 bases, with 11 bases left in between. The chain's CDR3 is CASSPTSGSGANVLTF. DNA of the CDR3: TGCGCCAGCAGCCCTACGTCCGGCTCTGGGGCCAACGTCCTGACTTTC.

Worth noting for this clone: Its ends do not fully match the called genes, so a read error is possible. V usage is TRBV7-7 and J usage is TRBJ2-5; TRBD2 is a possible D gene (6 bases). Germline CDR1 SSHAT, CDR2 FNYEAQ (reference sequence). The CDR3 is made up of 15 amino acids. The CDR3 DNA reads TGTGCTAGCAGCTCCTCATGGGGGGACCAAGAGACCCAGTACTTC. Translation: CASSSSWGDQETQYF.

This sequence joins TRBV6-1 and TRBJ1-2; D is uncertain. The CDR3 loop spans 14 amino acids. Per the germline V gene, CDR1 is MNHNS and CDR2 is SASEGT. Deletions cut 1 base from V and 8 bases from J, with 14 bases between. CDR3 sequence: CASSEVGARNGYTF. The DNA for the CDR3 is TGTGCCAGCAGTGAAGTAGGCGCCCGTAACGGCTACACCTTC.

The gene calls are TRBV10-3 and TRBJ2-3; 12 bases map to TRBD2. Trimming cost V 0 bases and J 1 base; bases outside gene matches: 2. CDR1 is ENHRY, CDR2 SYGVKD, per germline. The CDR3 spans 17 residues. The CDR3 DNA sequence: TGTGCCATCAGTGAGTCGACTAGCGGGAGAGGCACAGATACGCAGTATTTT. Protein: CAISESTSGRGTDTQYF.

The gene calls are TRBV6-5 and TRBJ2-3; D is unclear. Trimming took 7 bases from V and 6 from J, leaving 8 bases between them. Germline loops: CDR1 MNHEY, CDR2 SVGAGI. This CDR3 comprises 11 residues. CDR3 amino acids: CASKRTDTQYF. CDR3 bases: TGTGCCAGCAAAAGGACGGATACGCAGTATTTT.

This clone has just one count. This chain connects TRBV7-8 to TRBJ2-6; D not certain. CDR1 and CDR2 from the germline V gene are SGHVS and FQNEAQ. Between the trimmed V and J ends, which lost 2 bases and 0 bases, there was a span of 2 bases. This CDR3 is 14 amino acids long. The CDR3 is CASSLSSGANVLTF. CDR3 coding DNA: TGTGCCAGCAGCTTAAGCTCTGGGGCCAACGTCCTGACTTTC. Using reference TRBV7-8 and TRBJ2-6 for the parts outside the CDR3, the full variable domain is GAGVSQSPRYKVAKRGQDVALRCDPISGHVSLFWYQQALGQGPEFLTYFQNEAQLDKSGLPSDRFFAERPEGSVSTLKIQRTQQEDSAVYLCASSLSSGANVLTFGAGSRLTVL.

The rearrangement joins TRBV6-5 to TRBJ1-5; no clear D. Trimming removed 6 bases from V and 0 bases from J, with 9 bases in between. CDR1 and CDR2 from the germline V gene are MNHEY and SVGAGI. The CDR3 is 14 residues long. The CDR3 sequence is CASSPRDSNQPQHF. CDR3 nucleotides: TGTGCCAGCAGCCCCAGAGATAGCAATCAGCCCCAGCATTTT.

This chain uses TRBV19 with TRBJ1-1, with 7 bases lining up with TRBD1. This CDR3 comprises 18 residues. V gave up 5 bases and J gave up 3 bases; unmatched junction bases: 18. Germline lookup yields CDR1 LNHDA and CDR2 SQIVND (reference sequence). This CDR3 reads CASSPRQGPSMRDTEAFF. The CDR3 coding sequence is TGTGCCAGTAGTCCTCGACAGGGCCCCTCAATGAGGGACACTGAAGCTTTCTTT.

The DNA of the CDR3 is TGCGCCAGCAGTTCCGGGACTAGCGGGGGGGCAAAAGATACGCAGTATTTT. Protein sequence: CASSSGTSGGAKDTQYF. V gene TRBV5-1 combines with J gene TRBJ2-3, with TRBD2 identical over 16 bases. Trimming took 5 bases from V and 5 from J; bases not matched to a gene: 8. Germline V CDR1 and CDR2: SGHRS, YFSETQ. The CDR3 is 17 amino acids.

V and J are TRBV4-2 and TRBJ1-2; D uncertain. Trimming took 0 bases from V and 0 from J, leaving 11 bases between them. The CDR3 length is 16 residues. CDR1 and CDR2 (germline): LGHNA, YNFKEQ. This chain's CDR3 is CASSQDLTPPNYGYTF. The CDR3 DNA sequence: TGTGCCAGCAGCCAAGATCTGACACCACCTAACTATGGCTACACCTTC.

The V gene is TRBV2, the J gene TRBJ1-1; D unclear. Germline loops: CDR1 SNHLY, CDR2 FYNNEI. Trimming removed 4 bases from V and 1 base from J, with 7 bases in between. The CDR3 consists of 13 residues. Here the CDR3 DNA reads TGTGCCAGCAGTGCCGGCGAGAACACTGAAGCTTTCTTT. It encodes CASSAGENTEAFF.

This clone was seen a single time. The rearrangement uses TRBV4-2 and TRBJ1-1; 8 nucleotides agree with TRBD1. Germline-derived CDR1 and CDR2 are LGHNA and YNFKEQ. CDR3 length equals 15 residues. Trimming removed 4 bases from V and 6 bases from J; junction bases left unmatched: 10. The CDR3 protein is CASSPSDRGVSEAFF. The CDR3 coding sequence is TGTGCCAGCAGCCCGTCCGACAGGGGAGTATCTGAAGCTTTCTTT.

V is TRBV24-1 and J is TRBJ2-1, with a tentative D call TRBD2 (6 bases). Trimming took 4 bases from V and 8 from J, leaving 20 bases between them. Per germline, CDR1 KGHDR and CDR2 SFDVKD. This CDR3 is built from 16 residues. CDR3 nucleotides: TGTGCCACCAGTGACCCTACCGGAGGAGGGTTTTATGAGCAGTTCTTC. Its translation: CATSDPTGGGFYEQFF.

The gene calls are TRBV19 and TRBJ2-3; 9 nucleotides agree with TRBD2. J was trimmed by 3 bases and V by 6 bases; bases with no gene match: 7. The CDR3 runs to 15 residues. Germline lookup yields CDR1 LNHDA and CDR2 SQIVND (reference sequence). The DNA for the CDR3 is TGTGCCAGTAGCCTAGCGGGAACTAGGACAGATACGCAGTATTTT. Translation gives CASSLAGTRTDTQYF.

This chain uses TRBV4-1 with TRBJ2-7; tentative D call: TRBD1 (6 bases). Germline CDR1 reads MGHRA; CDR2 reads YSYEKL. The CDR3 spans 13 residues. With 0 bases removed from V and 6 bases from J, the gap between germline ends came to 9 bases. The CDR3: CASSQDQGFEQYF. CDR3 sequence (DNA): TGCGCCAGCAGCCAAGATCAGGGGTTCGAGCAGTACTTC.